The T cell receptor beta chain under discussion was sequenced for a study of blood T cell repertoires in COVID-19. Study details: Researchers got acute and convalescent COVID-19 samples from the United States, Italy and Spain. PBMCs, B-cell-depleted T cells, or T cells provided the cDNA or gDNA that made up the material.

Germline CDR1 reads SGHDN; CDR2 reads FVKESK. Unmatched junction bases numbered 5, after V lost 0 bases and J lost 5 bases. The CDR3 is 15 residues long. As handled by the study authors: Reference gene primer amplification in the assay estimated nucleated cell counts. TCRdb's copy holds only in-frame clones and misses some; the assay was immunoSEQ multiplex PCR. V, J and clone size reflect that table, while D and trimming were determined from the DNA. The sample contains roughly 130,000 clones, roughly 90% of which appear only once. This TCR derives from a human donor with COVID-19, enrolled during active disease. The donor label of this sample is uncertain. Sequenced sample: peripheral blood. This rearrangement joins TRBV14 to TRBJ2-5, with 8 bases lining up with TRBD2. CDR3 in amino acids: CASSQDFSGGETQYF. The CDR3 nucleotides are TGTGCCAGCAGCCAAGATTTCTCGGGAGGGGAGACCCAGTACTTC.